This T cell receptor (beta chain) is drawn from a study of PD-L1 blockade in urothelial cancer. This sample's time point: peripheral blood 6 weeks after treatment start. Anywhere from 1 to 8 samples came from each patient, spanning pretreatment and on-treatment. Into every PCR, synthetic TCR analog templates were spiked. TCRdb's copy holds only in-frame clones and misses some; the assay was immunoSEQ multiplex PCR. Here the sample spans 35,000 to 55,000 clones, around four fifths being singletons. CDR1 and CDR2 from the germline V gene are SNHLY and FYNNEI. This CDR3 contains 13 residues. V lost 3 bases and J 8 bases, leaving 11 bases between the germline ends.

Sequences were derived from PBMCs, sampled around atezolizumab (anti-PD-L1) treatment. The gene calls are TRBV2 and TRBJ2-1; D possibly corresponds to TRBD2 (6 bases). This receptor was taken from a man aged 60 to 75 with urothelial cancer. The CDR3 DNA reads TGTGCCAGCAGTGATGGGACGGGAGATGAGCAGTTCTTC. It translates to CASSDGTGDEQFF.